The clone carrying this T cell receptor beta chain was observed a few times. This record comes from a study of cytomegalovirus exposure and HLA in healthy donors. PCR employed 60 Vbeta and 13 Jbeta primers. Produced via immunoSEQ multiplex PCR; TCRdb's table is partial and in-frame only. The sample has 130,000 or so clones, around four fifths seen once. The TCR comes from a woman in her thirties or forties in good health and CMV-seropositive. Specimen: PBMCs.

The CDR3: CASSPLRDSTYEQYF. CDR3 coding DNA: TGTGCCAGCTCACCGCTTAGGGACAGCACCTACGAGCAGTACTTC. The chain carries TRBV18 and TRBJ2-7, with 7 nucleotides matching TRBD1. V trimming: 3 bases; J trimming: 2 bases; junction bases outside the gene matches: 7. The length of the CDR3 is 15 residues. Germline loops: CDR1 KGHSH, CDR2 LQKENI. The variable domain in full, completed from reference TRBV18 and TRBJ2-7, reads NAGVMQNPRHLVRRRGQEARLRCSPMKGHSHVYWYRQLPEEGLKFMVYLQKENIIDESGMPKERFSAEFPKEGPSILRIQQVVRGDSAAYFCASSPLRDSTYEQYFGPGTRLTVT.